This TCR beta chain was found in a study of T cell responses to AZD1222 COVID-19 vaccine. Sequencing used immunoSEQ multiplex PCR; TCRdb keeps in-frame clones, though not all of them. The table shows around 110,000 clones, with 85% to 90% occurring only once. With 5 bases removed from V and 4 bases from J, the gap between germline ends came to 8 bases. The CDR3 covers 12 residues. Germline CDR1 and CDR2: LNHDA and SQIVND (reference sequence). This sequence joins TRBV19 and TRBJ1-1; D not certain. Sequences were derived from peripheral blood, sampled on day 0 of AZD1222 vaccination. The receptor's source is an adult in good health. The CDR3: CASSRGFTEAFF. As DNA, the CDR3 is TGTGCCAGTAGTCGAGGATTCACTGAAGCTTTCTTT.